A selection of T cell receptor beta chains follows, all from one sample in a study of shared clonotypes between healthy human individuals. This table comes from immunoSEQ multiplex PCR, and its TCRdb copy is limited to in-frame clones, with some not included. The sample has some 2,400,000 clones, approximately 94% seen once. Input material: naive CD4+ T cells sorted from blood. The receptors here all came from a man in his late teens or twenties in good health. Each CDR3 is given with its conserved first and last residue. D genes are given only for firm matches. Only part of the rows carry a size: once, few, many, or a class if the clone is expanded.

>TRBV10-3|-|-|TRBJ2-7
CAISDGGGDLEQYF
TGTGCCATCAGTGACGGTGGAGGGGATCTCGAGCAGTACTTC
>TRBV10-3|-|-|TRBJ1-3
CAISDRGGGNTIYF
TGTGCCATCAGTGACAGGGGAGGCGGAAACACCATATATTTT
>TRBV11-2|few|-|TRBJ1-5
CASSRTGNSNQPQHF
TGTGCCAGCAGCAGAACAGGGAATAGCAATCAGCCCCAGCATTTT
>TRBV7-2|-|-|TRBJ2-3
CASSSGNTDTQYF
TGTGCCAGCTCCTCGGGTAACACAGATACGCAGTATTTT
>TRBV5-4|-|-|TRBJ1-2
CASSPNTGNGYTF
TGTGCCAGCAGCCCTAATACAGGGAATGGCTACACCTTC
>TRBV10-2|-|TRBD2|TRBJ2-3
CASRATSGSTDTQYF
TGCGCCAGCAGGGCAACTAGCGGGAGCACAGATACGCAGTATTTT
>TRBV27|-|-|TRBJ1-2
CASRNGDNSPQGYGYTF
TGTGCCAGCAGGAACGGGGACAATTCCCCCCAAGGTTATGGCTACACCTTC
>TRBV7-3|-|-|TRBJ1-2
CASSLAPGPNGYTF
TGTGCCAGCAGCCTAGCGCCTGGCCCCAATGGCTACACCTTC
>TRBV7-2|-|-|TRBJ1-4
CASSFASANEKLFF
TGTGCCAGCAGCTTCGCATCGGCTAATGAAAAACTGTTTTTT
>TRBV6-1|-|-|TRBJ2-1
CASIPNTYNEQFF
TGTGCCAGCATACCTAACACTTACAATGAGCAGTTCTTC
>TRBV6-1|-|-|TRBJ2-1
CASRPTADYNEQFF
TGTGCCAGCAGACCCACGGCAGACTACAATGAGCAGTTCTTC
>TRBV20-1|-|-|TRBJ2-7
CSPGRSYEQYF
TGCAGCCCCGGAAGGTCCTACGAGCAGTACTTC
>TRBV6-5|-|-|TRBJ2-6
CASRDGGANVLTF
TGTGCCAGCCGGGACGGGGGGGCCAACGTCCTGACTTTC
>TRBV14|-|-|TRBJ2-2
CASSREIGELFF
TGTGCCAGCAGCCGAGAGATTGGGGAGCTGTTTTTT
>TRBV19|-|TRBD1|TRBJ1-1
CASKTGPNTEAFF
TGTGCCAGTAAGACAGGGCCCAACACTGAAGCTTTCTTT
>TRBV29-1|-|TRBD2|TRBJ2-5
CSGSGGLGETQYF
TGCAGCGGCTCCGGGGGACTAGGGGAGACCCAGTACTTC
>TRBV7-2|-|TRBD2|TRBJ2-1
CASSPGLAGVVSYNEQFF
TGTGCCAGCAGCCCGGGACTAGCGGGAGTGGTGTCCTACAATGAGCAGTTCTTC
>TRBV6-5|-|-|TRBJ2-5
CASSPGVLGVKTQYF
TGTGCCAGCAGCCCCGGGGTCTTGGGAGTGAAGACCCAGTACTTC
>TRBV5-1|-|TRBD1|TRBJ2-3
CASSSRATGGPDTQYF
TGCGCCAGCAGCTCCCGTGCGACAGGGGGCCCAGATACGCAGTATTTT
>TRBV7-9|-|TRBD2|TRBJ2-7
CASSPGLAGGEQYF
TGTGCCAGCAGCCCGGGACTAGCGGGAGGCGAGCAGTACTTC
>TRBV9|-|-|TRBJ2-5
CASSVGAFQETQYF
TGTGCCAGCAGCGTAGGGGCGTTTCAAGAGACCCAGTACTTC
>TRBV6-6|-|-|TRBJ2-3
CASSNTRDGPTDTQYF
TGTGCCAGCAGTAACACAAGGGACGGCCCCACAGATACGCAGTATTTT
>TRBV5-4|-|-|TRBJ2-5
CASSLASQPQETQYF
TGTGCCAGCAGCTTGGCCAGTCAGCCACAAGAGACCCAGTACTTC
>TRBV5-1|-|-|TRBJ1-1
CASSLAVNTEAFF
TGCGCCAGCAGCTTAGCCGTGAACACTGAAGCTTTCTTT